The following is a TCR beta chain sequence with its context. The target antigen is unknown. The sample comes from a study of cytomegalovirus exposure and HLA in healthy donors. Germline CDR1 reads SEHNR; CDR2 reads FQNEAQ (reference sequence). This CDR3 comprises 15 residues. V lost 1 base and J 2 bases, leaving 11 bases between the germline ends. The study's findings and limits: According to a later analysis, TCR clusters from the first cohort tended to co-occur in the 110 or so validation repertoires.

Libraries were prepared by immunoSEQ multiplex PCR; TCRdb keeps only in-frame clonotypes and omits some of them. The sample holds under 250,000 clones; around four fifths are singletons and the top ten take roughly 6%. This TCR was recovered from a woman aged 18-29 years in good health and CMV-seronegative. Specimen: PBMCs. J is TRBJ1-1 and V is TRBV7-9; no reliable D call. In DNA, the CDR3 is TGTGCCAGCAGCTTAGAGTCCACTAGCAACACTGAAGCTTTCTTT. Its translation: CASSLESTSNTEAFF. The whole variable domain, filled in from reference TRBV7-9 and TRBJ1-1, reads DTGVSQNPRHKITKRGQNVTFRCDPISEHNRLYWYRQTLGQGPEFLTYFQNEAQLEKSRLLSDRFSAERPKGSFSTLEIQRTEQGDSAMYLCASSLESTSNTEAFFGQGTRLTVV.